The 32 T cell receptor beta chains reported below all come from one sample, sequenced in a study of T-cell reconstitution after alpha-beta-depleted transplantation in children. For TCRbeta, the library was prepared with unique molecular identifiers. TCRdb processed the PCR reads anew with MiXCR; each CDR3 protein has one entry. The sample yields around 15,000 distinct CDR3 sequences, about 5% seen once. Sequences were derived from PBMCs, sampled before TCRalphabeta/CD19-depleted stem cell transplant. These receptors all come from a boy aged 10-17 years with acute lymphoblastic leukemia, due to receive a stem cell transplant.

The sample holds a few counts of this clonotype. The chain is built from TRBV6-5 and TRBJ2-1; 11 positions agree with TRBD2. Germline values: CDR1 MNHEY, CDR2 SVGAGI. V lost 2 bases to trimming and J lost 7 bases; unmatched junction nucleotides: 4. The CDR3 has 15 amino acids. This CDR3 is CASSYRVAGGNEQFF. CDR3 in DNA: TGTGCCAGCAGTTACAGGGTAGCGGGAGGGAATGAGCAGTTCTTC.

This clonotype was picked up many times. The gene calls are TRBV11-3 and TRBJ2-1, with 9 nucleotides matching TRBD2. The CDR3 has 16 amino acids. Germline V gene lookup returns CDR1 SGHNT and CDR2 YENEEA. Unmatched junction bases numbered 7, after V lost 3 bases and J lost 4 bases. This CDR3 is CASSFGSGGKYNEQFF. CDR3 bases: TGTGCCAGCAGCTTCGGAAGCGGGGGGAAATACAATGAGCAGTTCTTC.

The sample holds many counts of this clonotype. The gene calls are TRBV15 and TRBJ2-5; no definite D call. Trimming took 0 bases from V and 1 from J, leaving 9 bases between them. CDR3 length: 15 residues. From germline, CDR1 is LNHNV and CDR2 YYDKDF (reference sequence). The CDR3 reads CATSRDKSFQETQYF. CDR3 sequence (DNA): TGTGCCACCAGCAGAGACAAGTCTTTCCAAGAGACCCAGTACTTC.

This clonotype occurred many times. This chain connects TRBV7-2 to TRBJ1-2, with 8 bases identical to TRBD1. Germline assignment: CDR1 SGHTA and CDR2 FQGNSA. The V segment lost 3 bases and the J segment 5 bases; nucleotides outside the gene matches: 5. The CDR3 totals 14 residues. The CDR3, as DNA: TGTGCCAGCAGCTTGGACAGGGATTGGTATGGCTACACCTTC. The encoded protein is CASSLDRDWYGYTF.

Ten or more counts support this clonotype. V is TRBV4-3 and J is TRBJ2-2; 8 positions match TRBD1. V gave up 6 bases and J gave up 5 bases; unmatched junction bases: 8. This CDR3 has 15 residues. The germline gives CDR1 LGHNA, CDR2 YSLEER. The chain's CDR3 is CASSPGTGVTGELFF. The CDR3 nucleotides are TGCGCCAGCAGTCCCGGGACAGGCGTTACCGGGGAGCTGTTTTTT.

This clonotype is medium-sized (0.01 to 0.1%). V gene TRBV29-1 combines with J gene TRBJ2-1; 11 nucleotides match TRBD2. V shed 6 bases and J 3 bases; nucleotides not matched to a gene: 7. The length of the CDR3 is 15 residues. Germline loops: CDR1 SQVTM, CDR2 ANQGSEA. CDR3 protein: CSVNSGRAFYNEQFF. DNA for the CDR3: TGCAGCGTAAATAGCGGGAGGGCCTTCTACAATGAGCAGTTCTTC.

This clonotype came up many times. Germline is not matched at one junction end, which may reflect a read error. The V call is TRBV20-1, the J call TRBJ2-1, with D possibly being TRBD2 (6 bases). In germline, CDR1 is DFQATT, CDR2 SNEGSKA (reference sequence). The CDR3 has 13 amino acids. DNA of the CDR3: TGCAGTGCTAGTCGGGACTCCTCCAATGAGCAGTTCTTC. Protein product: CSASRDSSNEQFF.

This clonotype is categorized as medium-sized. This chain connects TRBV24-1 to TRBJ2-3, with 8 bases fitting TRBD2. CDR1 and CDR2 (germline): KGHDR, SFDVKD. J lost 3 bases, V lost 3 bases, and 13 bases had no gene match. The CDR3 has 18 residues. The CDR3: CATSDGAAGEWGTDTQYF. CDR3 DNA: TGTGCCACCAGTGATGGGGCAGCGGGAGAGTGGGGGACAGATACGCAGTATTTT.

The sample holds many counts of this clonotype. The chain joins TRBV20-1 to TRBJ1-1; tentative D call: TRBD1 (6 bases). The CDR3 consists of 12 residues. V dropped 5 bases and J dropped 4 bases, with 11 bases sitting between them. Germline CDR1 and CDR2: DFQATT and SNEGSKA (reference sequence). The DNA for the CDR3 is TGCAGTGCTGGAGGGGGGGCCACTGAAGCTTTCTTT. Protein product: CSAGGGATEAFF.

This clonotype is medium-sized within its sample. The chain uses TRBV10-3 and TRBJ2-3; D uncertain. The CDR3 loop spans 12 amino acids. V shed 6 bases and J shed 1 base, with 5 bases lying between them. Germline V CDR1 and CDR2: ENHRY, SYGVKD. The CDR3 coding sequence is TGTGCCATCAGCGCGGGCACAGATACGCAGTATTTT. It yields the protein CAISAGTDTQYF.

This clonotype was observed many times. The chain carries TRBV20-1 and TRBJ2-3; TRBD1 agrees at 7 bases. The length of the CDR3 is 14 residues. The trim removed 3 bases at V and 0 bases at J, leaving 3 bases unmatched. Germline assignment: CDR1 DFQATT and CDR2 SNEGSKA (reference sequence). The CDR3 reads CSASNRGSTDTQYF. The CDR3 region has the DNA TGCAGTGCTAGTAACAGGGGTAGCACAGATACGCAGTATTTT.

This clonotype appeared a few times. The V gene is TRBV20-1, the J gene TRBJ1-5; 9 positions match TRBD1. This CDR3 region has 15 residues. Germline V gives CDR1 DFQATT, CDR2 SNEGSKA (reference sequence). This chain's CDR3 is CFARDPGTGNQPQHF. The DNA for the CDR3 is TGCTTTGCTAGAGATCCCGGGACAGGGAATCAGCCCCAGCATTTT.

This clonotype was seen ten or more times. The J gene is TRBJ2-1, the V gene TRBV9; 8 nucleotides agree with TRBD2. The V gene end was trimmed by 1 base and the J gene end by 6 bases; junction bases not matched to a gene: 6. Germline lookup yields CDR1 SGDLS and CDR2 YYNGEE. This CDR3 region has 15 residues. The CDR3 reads CASSVMSGSGNEQFF. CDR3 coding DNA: TGTGCCAGCAGCGTAATGAGCGGGAGCGGCAATGAGCAGTTCTTC. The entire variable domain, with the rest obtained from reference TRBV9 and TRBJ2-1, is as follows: DSGVTQTPKHLITATGQRVTLRCSPRSGDLSVYWYQQSLDQGLQFLIQYYNGEERAKGNILERFSAQQFPDLHSELNLSSLELGDSALYFCASSVMSGSGNEQFFGPGTRLTVL.

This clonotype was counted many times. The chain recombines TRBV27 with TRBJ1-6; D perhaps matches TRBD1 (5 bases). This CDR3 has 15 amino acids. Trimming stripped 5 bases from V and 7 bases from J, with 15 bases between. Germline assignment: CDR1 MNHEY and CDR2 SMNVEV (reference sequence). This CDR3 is CASSGQGLRNSPLHF. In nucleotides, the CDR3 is TGTGCCAGCAGTGGGCAGGGACTTAGGAATTCACCCCTCCACTTT.

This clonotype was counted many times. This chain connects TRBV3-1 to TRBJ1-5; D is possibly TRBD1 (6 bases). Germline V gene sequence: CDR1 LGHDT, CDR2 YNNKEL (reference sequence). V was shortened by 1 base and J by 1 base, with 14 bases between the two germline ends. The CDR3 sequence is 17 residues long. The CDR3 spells CASSQGGRGLSNQPQHF. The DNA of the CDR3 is TGTGCCAGCAGCCAAGGAGGGAGGGGGTTGAGCAATCAGCCCCAGCATTTT.

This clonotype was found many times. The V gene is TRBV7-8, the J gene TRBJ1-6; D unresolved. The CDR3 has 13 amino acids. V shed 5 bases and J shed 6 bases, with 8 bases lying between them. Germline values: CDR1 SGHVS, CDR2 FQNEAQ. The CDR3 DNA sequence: TGTGCCAGCAGCCCGACACCTAATTCACCCCTCCACTTT. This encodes CASSPTPNSPLHF.

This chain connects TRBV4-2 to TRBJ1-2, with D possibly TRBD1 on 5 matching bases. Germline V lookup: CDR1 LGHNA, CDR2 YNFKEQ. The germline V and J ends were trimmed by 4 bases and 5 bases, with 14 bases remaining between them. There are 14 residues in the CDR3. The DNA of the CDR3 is TGTGCCAGCAGCCCCGGGGGAGCGTGGTATGGCTACACCTTC. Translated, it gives CASSPGGAWYGYTF.

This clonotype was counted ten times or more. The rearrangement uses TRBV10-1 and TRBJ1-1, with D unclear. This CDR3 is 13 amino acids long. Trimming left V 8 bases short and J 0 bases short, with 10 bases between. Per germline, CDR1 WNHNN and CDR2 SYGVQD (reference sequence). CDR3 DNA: TGCGCCAGCCGATACGCTTTGAACACTGAAGCTTTCTTT. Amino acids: CASRYALNTEAFF.

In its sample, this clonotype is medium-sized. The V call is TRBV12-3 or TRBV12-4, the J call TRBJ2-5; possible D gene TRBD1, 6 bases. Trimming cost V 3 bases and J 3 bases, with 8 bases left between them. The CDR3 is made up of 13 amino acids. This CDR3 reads CASSFRDKETQYF. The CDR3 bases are TGTGCCAGCAGTTTCAGGGACAAAGAGACCCAGTACTTC.

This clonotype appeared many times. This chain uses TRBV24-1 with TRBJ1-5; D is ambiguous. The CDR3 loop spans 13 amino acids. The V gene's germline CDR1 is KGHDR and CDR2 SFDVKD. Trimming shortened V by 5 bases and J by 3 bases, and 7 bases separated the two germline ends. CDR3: CATSGQNNQPQHF. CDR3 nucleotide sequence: TGTGCCACCAGTGGGCAGAACAATCAGCCCCAGCATTTT.

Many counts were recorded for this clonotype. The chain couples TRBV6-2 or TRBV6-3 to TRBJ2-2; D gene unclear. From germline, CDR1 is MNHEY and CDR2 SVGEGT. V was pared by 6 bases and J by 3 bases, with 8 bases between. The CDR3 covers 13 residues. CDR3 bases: TGTGCCAGCAGCATTGCCGACACCGGGGAGCTGTTTTTT. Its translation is CASSIADTGELFF.

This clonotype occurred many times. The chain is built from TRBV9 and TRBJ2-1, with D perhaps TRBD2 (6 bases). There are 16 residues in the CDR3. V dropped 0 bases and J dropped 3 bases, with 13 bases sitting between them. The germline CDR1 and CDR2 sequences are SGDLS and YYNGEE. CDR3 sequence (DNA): TGTGCCAGCAGCGTAGTTGGGGGGTCACTCTACAATGAGCAGTTCTTC. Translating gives CASSVVGGSLYNEQFF.

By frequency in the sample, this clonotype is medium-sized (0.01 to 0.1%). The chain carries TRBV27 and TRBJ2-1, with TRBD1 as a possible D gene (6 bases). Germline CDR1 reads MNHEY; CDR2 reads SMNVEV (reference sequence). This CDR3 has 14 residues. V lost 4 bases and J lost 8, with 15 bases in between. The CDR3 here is CASSYFTGWDEQFF. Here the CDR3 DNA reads TGTGCCAGCAGTTATTTTACAGGGTGGGATGAGCAGTTCTTC.

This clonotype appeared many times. The DNA for the CDR3 is TGTGCCAGTAAGAGTATGAGGGTTAGCAATCAGCCCCAGCATTTT. This codes for CASKSMRVSNQPQHF. This chain links TRBV19 with TRBJ1-5, with D uncertain. The CDR3 consists of 15 residues. Germline assignment: CDR1 LNHDA and CDR2 SQIVND (reference sequence). Trimming shortened V by 7 bases and J by 0 bases, and 13 bases separated the two germline ends.

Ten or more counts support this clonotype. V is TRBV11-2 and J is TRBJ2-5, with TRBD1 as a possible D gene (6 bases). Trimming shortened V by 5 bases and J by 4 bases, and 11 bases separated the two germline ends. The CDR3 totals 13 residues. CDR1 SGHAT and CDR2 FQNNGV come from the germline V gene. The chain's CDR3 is CASSGGPAETQYF. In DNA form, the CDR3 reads TGTGCCAGCAGCGGGGGCCCTGCAGAGACCCAGTACTTC.

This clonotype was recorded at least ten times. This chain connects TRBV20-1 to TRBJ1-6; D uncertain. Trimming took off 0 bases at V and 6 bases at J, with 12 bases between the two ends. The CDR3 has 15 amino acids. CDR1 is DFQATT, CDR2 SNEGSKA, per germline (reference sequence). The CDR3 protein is CSARDQAGINSPLHF. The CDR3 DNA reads TGCAGTGCTAGAGATCAGGCAGGAATTAATTCACCCCTCCACTTT.

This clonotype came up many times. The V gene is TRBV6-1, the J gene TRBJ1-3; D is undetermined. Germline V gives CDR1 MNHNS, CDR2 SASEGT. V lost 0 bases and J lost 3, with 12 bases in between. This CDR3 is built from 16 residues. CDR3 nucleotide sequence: TGTGCCAGCAGTGAAGCGACCACTACCTTTGGAAACACCATATATTTT. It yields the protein CASSEATTTFGNTIYF.

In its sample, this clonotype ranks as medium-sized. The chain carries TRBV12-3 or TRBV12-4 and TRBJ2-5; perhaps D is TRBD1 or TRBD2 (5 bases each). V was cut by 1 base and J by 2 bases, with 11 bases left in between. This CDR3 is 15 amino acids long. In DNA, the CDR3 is TGTGCCAGCAGTTTAGTCGGGGCCAGTCAAGAGACCCAGTACTTC. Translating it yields CASSLVGASQETQYF.

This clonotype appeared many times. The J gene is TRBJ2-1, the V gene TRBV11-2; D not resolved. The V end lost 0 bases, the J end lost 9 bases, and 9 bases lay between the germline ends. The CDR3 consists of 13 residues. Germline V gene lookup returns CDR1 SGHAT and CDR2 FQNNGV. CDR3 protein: CASSLDRLGEQFF. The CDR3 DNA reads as TGTGCCAGCAGCTTAGATCGCTTGGGTGAGCAGTTCTTC.

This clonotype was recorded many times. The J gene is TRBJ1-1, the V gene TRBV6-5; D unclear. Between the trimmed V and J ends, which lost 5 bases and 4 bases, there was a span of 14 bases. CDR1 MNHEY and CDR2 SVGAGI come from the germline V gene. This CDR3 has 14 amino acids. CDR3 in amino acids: CASSPPGRLTEAFF. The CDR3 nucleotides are TGTGCCAGCAGTCCCCCGGGGAGGCTCACTGAAGCTTTCTTT.

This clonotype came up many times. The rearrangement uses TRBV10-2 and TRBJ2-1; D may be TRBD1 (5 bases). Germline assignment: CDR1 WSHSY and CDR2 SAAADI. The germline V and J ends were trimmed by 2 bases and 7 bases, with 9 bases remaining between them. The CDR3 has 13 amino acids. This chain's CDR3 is CASSEQGRNEQFF. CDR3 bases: TGCGCCAGCAGTGAGCAGGGAAGAAATGAGCAGTTCTTC.

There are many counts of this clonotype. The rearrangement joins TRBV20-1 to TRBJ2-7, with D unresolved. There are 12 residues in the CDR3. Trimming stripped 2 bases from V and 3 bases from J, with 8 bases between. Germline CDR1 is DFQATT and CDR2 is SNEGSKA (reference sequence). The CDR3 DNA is TGCAGTGCTAGACTGGGTATCTACGAGCAGTACTTC. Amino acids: CSARLGIYEQYF.